This TCR beta chain emerged from a study of human T cells and chemical hapten exposure. This clonotype was found many times. The time point here: patch test 1, 2 weeks after DPC sensitization. The treatment denotes: therapeutic diphenylcyclopropenone sensitization with weekly scalp DPC. Unfractionated whole blood served as the source for total RNA extraction. Via MiXCR, TCRdb re-called the RACE reads, giving one row per CDR3 protein. Here the sample spans around 380,000 distinct CDR3 sequences, around 4.8% being singletons. Germline V gene lookup returns CDR1 MNHEY and CDR2 SVGAGI. This CDR3 region has 18 residues. Trimming left V 3 bases short and J 4 bases short, with 25 bases between.

The rearrangement uses TRBV6-5 and TRBJ2-7; possibly TRBD1 for D (7 bases). The sequence derives from a woman aged 45-60 years with alopecia areata. Some clones in this sample may be carry-over from other donors' samples. Here the sequenced sample was whole blood, taken in connection with sensitization to the hapten diphenylcyclopropenone (DPC). The DNA of the CDR3 is TGTGCCAGCAGTTATGGGTTACCTGGGACAGCTCTAGCGTACGAGCAGTACTTC. Amino acid sequence: CASSYGLPGTALAYEQYF.